This T cell receptor (beta chain) was recorded in a study of T cell changes during pregnancy in multiple sclerosis. Method: immunoSEQ multiplex PCR; TCRdb's copy keeps in-frame clones and lacks some. This sample yields some 40,000 clones, of which 80% to 90% are seen a single time; 0.5% to 0.65% belongs to the top ten. The CDR3 has 15 residues. Trimming left V 1 base short and J 6 bases short, with 13 bases between. The germline V gene has CDR1 LGHNA and CDR2 YNFKEQ. The chain employs TRBV4-2 and TRBJ2-1; the D gene is possibly TRBD1 (5 bases). The sample here was CD4+ T cells from peripheral blood mononuclear cells, taken in the first trimester of pregnancy. The receptor comes from a female donor with multiple sclerosis, enrolled in a pregnancy study. The CDR3 region has the DNA TGTGCCAGCAGCCAAGTCACAGGACGGCGCAATGAGCAGTTCTTC. Translation: CASSQVTGRRNEQFF.